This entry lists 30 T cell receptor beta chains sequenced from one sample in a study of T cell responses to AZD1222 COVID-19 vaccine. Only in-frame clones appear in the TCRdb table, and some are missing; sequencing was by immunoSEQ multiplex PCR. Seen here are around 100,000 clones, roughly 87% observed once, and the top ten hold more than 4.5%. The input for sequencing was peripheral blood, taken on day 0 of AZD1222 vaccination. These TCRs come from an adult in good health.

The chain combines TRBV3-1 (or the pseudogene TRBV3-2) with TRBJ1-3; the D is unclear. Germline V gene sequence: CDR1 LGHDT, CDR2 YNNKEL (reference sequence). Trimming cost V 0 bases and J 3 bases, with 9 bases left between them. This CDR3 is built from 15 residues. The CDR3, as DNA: TGTGCCAGCAGCCAAGATTGGGTACGTGGAAACACCATATATTTT. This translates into CASSQDWVRGNTIYF.

The DNA of the CDR3 is TGTGCCAGCAGCAGAGGGGGGGCGGGGGAGACCCAGTACTTC. Residues: CASSRGGAGETQYF. The chain employs TRBV28 and TRBJ2-5; possibly TRBD2 for D (7 bases). V lost 6 bases and J 5 bases, leaving 16 bases between the germline ends. The CDR3 sequence is 14 residues long. Germline CDR1 MDHEN, CDR2 SYDVKM. Based on the CDR3 plus reference TRBV28 and TRBJ2-5, the full variable domain is DVKVTQSSRYLVKRTGEKVFLECVQDMDHENMFWYRQDPGLGLRLIYFSYDVKMKEKGDIPEGYSVSREKKERFSLILESASTNQTSMYLCASSRGGAGETQYFGPGTRLLVL.

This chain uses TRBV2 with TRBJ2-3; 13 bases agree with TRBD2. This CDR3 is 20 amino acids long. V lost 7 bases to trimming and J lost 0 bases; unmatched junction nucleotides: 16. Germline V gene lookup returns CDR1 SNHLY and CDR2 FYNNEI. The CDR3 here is CASTPLAGLAGDQSTDTQYF. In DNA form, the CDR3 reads TGTGCCAGCACCCCCCTGGCCGGACTAGCGGGGGACCAAAGCACAGATACGCAGTATTTT.

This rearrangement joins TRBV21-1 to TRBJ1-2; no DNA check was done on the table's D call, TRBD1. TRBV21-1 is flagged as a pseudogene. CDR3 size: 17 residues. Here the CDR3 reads CASSKVGLTRTDYGYTF. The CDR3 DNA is TGTGCCAGCAGCAAAGTGGGCCTTACGAGGACAGACTATGGCTACACCTTC.

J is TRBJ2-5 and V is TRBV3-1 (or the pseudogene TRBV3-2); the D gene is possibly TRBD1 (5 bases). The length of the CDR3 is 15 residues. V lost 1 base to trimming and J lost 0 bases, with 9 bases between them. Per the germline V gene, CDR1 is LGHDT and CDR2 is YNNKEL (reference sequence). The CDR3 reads CASSQGIGDQETQYF. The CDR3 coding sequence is TGTGCCAGCAGCCAAGGGATAGGGGACCAAGAGACCCAGTACTTC.

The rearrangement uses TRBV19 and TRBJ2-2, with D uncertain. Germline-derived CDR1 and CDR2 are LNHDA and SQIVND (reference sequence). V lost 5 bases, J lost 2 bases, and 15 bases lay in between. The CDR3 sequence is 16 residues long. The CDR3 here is CASSPPSATNTGELFF. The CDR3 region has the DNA TGTGCCAGTAGTCCCCCGTCCGCTACTAACACCGGGGAGCTGTTTTTT.

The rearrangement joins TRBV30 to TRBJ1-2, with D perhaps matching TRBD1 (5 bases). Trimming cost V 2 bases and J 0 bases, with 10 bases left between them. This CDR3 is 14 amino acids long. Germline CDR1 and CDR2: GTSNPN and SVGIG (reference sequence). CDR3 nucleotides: TGTGCCTGGAGTCCCGGGGCCTCTAACTATGGCTACACCTTC. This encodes CAWSPGASNYGYTF.

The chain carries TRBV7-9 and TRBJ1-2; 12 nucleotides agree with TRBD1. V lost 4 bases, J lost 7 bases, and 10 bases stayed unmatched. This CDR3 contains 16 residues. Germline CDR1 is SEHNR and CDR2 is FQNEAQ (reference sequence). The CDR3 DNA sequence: TGTGCCAGCAGCTCGAGTAGGGGACAGGGGGCTGGTGGCTACACCTTC. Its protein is CASSSSRGQGAGGYTF.

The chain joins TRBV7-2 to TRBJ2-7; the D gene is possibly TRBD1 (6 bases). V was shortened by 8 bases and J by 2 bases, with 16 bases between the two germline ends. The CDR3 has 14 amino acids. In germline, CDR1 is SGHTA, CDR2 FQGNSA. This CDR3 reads CASRRNRETYEQYF. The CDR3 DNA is TGTGCCAGCCGTAGGAACAGGGAGACCTACGAGCAGTACTTC.

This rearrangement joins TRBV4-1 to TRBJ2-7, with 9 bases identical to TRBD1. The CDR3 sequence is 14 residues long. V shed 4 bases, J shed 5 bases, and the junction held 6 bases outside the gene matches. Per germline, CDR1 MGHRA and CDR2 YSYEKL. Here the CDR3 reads CASSPGQGGNEQYF. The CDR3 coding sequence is TGCGCCAGCAGCCCGGGACAGGGAGGCAACGAGCAGTACTTC.

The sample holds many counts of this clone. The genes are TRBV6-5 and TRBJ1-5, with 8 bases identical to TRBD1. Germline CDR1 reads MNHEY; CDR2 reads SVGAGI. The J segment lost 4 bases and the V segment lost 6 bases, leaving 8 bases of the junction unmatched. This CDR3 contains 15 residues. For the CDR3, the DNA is TGTGCCAGCAGCTCCGGGACAGGTTTTAATCAGCCCCAGCATTTT. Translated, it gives CASSSGTGFNQPQHF.

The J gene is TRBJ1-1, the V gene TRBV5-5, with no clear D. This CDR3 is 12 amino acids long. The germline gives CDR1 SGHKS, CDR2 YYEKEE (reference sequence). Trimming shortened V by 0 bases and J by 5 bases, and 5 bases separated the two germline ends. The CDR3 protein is CASSLVRTEAFF. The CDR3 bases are TGTGCCAGCAGCTTGGTCCGTACTGAAGCTTTCTTT.

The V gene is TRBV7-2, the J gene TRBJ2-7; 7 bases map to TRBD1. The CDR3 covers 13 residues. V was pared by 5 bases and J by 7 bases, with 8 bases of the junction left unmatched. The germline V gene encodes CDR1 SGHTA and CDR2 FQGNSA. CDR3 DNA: TGTGCCAGCAGCCCTGGGCCAGGGGGAGAGCAGTACTTC. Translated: CASSPGPGGEQYF.

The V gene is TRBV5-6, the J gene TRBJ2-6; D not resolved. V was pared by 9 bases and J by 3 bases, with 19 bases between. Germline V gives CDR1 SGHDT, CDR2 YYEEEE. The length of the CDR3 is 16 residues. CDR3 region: CATTYNSASGANVLTF. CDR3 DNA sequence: TGTGCCACCACATACAACTCCGCTAGTGGGGCCAACGTCCTGACTTTC.

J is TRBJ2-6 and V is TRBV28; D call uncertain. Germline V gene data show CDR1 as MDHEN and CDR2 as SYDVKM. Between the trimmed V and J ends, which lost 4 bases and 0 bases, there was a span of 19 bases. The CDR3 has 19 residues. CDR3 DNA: TGTGCCAGCAGTTCACACACCGGACGGCAGAGCTCTGGGGCCAACGTCCTGACTTTC. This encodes CASSSHTGRQSSGANVLTF.

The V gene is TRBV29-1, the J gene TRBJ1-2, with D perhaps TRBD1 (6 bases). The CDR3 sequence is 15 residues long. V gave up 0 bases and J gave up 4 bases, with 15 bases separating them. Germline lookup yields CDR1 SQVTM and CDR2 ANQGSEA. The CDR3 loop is CSVEDPGTHLYGYTF. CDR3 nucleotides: TGCAGCGTTGAAGATCCAGGGACACACCTCTATGGCTACACCTTC.

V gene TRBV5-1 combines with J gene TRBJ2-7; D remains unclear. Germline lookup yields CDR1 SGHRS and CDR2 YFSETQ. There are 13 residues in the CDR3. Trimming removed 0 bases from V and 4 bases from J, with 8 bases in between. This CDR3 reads CASSLGGGYEQYF. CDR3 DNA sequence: TGCGCCAGCAGCTTGGGGGGTGGATACGAGCAGTACTTC.

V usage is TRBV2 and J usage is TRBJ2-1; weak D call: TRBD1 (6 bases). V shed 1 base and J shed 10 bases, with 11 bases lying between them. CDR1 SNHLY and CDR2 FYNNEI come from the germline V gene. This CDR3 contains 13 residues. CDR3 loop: CASSEGYRVEQFF. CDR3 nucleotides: TGTGCCAGCAGTGAAGGATACAGGGTGGAGCAGTTCTTC.

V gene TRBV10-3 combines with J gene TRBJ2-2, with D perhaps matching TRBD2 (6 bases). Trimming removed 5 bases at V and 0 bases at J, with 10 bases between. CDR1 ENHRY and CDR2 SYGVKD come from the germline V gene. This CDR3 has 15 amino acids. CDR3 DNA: TGTGCCATCAGTCCCGCGGGACCGAACACCGGGGAGCTGTTTTTT. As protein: CAISPAGPNTGELFF.

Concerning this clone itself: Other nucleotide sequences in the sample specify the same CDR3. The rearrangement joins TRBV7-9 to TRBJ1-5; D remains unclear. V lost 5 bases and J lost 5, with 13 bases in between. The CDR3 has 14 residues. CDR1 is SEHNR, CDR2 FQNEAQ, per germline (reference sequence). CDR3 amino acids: CASSPDGGYQPQHF. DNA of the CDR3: TGTGCCAGCAGCCCGGACGGAGGGTATCAGCCCCAGCATTTT.

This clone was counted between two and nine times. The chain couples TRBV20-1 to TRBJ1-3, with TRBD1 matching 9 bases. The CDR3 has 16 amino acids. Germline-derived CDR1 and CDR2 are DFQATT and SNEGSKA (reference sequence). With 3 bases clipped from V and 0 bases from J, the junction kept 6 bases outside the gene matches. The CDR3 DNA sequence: TGCAGTGCTAGTACAGGGGGCGCCTACTCTGGAAACACCATATATTTT. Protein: CSASTGGAYSGNTIYF.

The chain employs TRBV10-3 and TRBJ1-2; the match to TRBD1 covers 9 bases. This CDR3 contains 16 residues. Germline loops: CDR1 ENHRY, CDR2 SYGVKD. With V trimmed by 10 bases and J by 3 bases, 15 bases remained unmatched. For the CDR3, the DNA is TGTGCCACCCCCCGGGACAGGGAAAGAAGGGACTATGGCTACACCTTC. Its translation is CATPRDRERRDYGYTF.

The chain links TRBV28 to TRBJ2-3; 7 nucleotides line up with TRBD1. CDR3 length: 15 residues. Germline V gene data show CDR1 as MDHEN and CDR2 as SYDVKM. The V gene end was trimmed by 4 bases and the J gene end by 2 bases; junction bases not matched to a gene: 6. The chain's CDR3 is CASSSQQGSTDTQYF. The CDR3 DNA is TGTGCCAGCAGTTCCCAACAGGGGTCCACAGATACGCAGTATTTT.

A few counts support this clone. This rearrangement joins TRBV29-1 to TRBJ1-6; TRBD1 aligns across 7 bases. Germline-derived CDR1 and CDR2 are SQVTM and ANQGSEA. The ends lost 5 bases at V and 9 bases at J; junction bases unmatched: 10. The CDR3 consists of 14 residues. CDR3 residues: CSVRDRADPSPLHF. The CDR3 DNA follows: TGCAGCGTTCGTGACAGGGCGGACCCTTCACCCCTCCACTTT.

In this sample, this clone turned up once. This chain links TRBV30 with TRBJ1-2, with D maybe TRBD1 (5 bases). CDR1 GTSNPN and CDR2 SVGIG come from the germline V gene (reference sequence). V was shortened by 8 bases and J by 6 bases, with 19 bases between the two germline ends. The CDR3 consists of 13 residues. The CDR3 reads CAATGFGPDGYTF. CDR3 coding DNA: TGTGCCGCCACAGGATTCGGGCCCGATGGCTACACCTTC.

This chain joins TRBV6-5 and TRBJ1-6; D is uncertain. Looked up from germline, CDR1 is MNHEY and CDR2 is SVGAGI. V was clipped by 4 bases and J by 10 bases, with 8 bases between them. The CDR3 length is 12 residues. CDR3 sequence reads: CASSFPGSPLHF. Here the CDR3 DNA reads TGTGCCAGCAGTTTCCCGGGGTCACCCCTCCACTTT.

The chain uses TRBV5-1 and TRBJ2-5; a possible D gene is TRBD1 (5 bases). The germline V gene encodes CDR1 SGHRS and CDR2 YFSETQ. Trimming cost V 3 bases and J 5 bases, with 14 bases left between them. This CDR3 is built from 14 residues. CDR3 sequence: CASSYQGYSETQYF. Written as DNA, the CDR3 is TGCGCCAGCAGCTACCAGGGTTATTCGGAGACCCAGTACTTC.

The CDR3 nucleotides are TGTGCCAGCAGCTTAGCGGGGGGGCCGAGGAATGAGCAGTTCTTC. Its translation: CASSLAGGPRNEQFF. This chain uses TRBV7-8 with TRBJ2-1; TRBD2 might be the D (7 bases). V dropped 0 bases and J dropped 7 bases, with 13 bases sitting between them. The CDR3 is 15 amino acids. The germline V gene encodes CDR1 SGHVS and CDR2 FQNEAQ.

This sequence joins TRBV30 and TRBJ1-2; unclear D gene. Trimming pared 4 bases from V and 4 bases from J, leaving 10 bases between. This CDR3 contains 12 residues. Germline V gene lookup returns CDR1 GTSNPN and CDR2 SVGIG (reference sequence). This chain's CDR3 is CAWTKPFYGYTF. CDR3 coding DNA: TGTGCCTGGACCAAGCCGTTCTATGGCTACACCTTC.

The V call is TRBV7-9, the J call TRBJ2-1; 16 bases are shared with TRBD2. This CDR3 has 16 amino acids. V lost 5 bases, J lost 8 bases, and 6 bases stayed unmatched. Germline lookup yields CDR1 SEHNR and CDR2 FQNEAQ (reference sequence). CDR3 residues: CASSPGLAGGRDEQFF. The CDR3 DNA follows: TGTGCCAGCAGCCCGGGACTAGCGGGGGGGAGAGATGAGCAGTTCTTC.